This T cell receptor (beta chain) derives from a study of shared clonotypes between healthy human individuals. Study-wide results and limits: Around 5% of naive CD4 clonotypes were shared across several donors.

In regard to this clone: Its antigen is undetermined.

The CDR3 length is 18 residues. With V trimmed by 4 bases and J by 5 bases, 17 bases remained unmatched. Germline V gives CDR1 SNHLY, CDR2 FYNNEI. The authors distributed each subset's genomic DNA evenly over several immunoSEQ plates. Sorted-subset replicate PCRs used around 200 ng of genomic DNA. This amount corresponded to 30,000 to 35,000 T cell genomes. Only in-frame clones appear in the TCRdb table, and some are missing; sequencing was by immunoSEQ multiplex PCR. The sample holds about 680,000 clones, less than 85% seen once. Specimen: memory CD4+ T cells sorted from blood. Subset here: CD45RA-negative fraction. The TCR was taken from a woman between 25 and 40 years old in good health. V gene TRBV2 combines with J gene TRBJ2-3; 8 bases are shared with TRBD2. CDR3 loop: CASSASRTGGPRRDTQYF. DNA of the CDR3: TGTGCCAGCAGTGCATCTAGAACGGGAGGGCCCCGGAGAGATACGCAGTATTTT.